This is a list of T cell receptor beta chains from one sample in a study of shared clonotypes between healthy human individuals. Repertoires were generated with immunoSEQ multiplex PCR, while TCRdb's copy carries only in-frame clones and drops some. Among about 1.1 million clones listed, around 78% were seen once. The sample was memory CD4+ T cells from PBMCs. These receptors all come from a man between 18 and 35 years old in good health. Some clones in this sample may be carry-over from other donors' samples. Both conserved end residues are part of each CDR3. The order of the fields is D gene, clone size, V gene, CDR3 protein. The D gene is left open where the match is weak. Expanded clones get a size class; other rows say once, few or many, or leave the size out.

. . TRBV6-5 CASSYQPQNTGELFF
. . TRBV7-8 CASSLMTGEKLFF
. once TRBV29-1 CSVVAEAYEQYF
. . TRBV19 CASARQPQETQYF
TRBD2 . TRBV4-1 CASSQELGLADGYEQYF
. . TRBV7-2 CASKDGPGPSYEQYF
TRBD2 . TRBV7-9 CASSLSSGSEQFF
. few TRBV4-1 CASSQAPITDTQYF
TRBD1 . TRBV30 CAWAGQAGNYQPQHF
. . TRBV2 CASTAAATNEKLFF
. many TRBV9 CASSASKNTEAFF
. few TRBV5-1 CASRRGGFNTDTQYF
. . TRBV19 CASSSVGGTNEKLFF
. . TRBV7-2 CASSLVASSYEQYF
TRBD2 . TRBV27 CASGRLAEAYEQYF
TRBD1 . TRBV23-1 CASTPGGKENQPQHF
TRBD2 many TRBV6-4 CASSIRAGVYEQYF
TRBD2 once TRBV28 CASSGGSAKGTQYF
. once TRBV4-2 CASSLHRAAYEQYF
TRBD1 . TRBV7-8 CASGQLQGKSYTF
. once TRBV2 CASRLFRDTAQYF
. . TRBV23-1 CASSQSKPSFF
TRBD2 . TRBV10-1 CASSDGGGRFNEQFF
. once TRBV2 CASSLLGLLNSYEQYF
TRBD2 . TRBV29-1 CSVNSGRAGETQYF
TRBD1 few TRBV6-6 CASTGTGVGNEQFF
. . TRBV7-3 CASSLQGWDIQYF
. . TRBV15 CATSRIVGYGYTF
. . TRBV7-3 CASSLFAGGSGANVLTF
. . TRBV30 CAWSGDLRGGPWVGETQYF
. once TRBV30 CAWTEGGNTGELFF
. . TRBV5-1 CASSSTRGLDGYTF
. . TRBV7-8 CASRLQQGYEQYF
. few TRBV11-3 CASSLDSPDTQYF
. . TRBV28 CASTPRSTYEQFF
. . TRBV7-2 CASSLHQDTQYF
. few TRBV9 CASSVEGDFYNEQFF
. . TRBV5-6 CASSLRGIRNQPQHF
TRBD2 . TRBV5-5 CASSLVWTSGKETQYF